The present T cell receptor (beta chain) was sequenced within a study of glioma-infiltrating T cells. Trimming shortened V by 5 bases and J by 2 bases, and 14 bases separated the two germline ends. CDR1 MDHEN and CDR2 SYDVKM come from the germline V gene. This CDR3 spans 15 amino acids. TCR alpha and beta CDR3 regions were amplified from RNA using iRepertoire nested multiplex PCR. TCRdb re-derived calls from the multiplex PCR reads in MiXCR, one entry per CDR3 protein. This sample has around 140,000 distinct CDR3 sequences, with 35% to 50% found just once. This clonotype showed up many times. No antigen is known for it. Study outcomes and limitations: Above-expected tissue-blood divergence occurred in all gliomas, most in low-grade ones. Very few CDR3 sequences were shared between tissue and blood.

This clonotype was sampled from a human donor with low-grade glioma or glioblastoma, undergoing nonglioma brain surgery, or in good health (not recorded which). This chain joins TRBV28 and TRBJ2-3; D tentatively fits TRBD1 or TRBD2 (5 bases each). Specimen: glioma tissue, nonneoplastic brain tissue, or PBMCs (not recorded which). CDR3 residues: CASSLPPGPTDTQYF. In DNA, the CDR3 is TGTGCCAGCAGTCTCCCCCCGGGGCCCACAGATACGCAGTATTTT.